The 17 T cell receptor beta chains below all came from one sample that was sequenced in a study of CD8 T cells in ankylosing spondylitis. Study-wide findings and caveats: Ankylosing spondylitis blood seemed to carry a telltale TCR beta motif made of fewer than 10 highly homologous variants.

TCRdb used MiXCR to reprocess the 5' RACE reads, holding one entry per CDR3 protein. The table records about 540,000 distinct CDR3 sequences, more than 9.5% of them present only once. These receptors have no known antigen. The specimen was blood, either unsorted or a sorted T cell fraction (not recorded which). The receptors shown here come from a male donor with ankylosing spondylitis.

CDR3 sequence reads: CAISESGTENFYNEQFF. The CDR3 DNA reads as TGTGCCATCAGTGAGTCCGGGACTGAAAATTTCTACAATGAGCAGTTCTTC. The V and J genes are TRBV10-3 and TRBJ2-1; a weak D match, TRBD2 (6 bases). This CDR3 contains 17 residues. Trimming pared 0 bases from V and 3 bases from J, leaving 15 bases between. Germline CDR1 is ENHRY and CDR2 is SYGVKD.

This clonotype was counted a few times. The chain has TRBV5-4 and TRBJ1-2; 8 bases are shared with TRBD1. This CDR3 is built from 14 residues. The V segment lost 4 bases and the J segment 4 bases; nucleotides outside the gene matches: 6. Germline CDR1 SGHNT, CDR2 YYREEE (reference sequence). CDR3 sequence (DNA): TGTGCCAGCAGCCTGGGACAGGATTTCTATGGCTACACCTTC. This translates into CASSLGQDFYGYTF.

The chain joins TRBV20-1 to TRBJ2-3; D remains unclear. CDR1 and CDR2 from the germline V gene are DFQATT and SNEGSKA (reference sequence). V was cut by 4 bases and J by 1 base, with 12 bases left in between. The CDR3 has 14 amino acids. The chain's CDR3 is CSATKGIGTDTQYF. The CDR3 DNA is TGCAGTGCTACGAAAGGAATCGGCACAGATACGCAGTATTTT.

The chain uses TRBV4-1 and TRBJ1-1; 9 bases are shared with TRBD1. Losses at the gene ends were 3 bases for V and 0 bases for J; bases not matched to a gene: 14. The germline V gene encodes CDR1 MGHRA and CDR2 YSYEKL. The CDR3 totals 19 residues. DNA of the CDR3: TGCGCCAGCAGCCAGGTCACCGGGACAGGGATTCGCATGAACACTGAAGCTTTCTTT. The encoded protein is CASSQVTGTGIRMNTEAFF.

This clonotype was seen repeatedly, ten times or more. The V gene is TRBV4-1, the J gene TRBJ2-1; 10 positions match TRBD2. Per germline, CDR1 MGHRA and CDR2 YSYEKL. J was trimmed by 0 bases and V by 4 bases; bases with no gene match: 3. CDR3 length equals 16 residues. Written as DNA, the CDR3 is TGCGCCAGCAGCCGGACTAGCGGCCCCTCCTACAATGAGCAGTTCTTC. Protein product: CASSRTSGPSYNEQFF.

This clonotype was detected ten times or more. In nucleotides, the CDR3 is TGTGCCAGCAGTTTACCGACACGAACAGATACGCAGTATTTT. Translating it yields CASSLPTRTDTQYF. J is TRBJ2-3 and V is TRBV12-3 or TRBV12-4; D uncertain. V lost 2 bases to trimming and J lost 3 bases, with 9 bases between them. The CDR3 totals 14 residues.

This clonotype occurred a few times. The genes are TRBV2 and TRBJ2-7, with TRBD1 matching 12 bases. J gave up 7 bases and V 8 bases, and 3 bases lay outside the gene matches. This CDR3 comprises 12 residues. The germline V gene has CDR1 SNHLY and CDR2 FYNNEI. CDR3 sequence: CASGDRGPEQYF. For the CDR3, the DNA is TGTGCCAGCGGGGACAGGGGGCCTGAGCAGTACTTC.

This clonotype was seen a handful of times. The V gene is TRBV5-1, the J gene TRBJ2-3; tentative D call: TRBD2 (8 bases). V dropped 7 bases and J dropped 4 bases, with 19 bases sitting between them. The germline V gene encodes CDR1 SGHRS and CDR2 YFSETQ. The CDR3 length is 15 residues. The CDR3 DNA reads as TGCGCCAGCCAAACGGGGGGGACAGAAGCAGATACGCAGTATTTT. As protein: CASQTGGTEADTQYF.

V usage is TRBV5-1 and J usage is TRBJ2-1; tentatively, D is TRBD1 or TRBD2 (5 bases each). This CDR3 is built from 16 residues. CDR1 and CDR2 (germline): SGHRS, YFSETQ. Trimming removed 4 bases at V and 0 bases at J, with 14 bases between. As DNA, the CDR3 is TGCGCCAGCAGCCCGCCGGGGCTCAGCTCCTACAATGAGCAGTTCTTC. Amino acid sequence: CASSPPGLSSYNEQFF. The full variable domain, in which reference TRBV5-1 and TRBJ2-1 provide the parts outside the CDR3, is KAGVTQTPRYLIKTRGQQVTLSCSPISGHRSVSWYQQTPGQGLQFLFEYFSETQRNKGNFPGRFSGRQFSNSRSEMNVSTLELGDSALYLCASSPPGLSSYNEQFFGPGTRLTVL.

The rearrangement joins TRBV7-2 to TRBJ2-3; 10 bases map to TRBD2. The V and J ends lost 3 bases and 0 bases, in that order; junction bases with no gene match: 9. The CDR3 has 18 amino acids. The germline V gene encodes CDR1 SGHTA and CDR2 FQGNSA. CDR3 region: CASSFASGSVHSTDTQYF. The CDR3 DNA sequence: TGTGCCAGCAGCTTCGCTAGCGGGAGCGTTCATAGCACAGATACGCAGTATTTT.

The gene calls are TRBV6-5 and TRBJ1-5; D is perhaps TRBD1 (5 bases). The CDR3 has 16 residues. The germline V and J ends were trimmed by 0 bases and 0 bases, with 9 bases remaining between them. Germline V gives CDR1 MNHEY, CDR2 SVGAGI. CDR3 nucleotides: TGTGCCAGCAGTTACTCGGGGGATTATAGCAATCAGCCCCAGCATTTT. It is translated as CASSYSGDYSNQPQHF.

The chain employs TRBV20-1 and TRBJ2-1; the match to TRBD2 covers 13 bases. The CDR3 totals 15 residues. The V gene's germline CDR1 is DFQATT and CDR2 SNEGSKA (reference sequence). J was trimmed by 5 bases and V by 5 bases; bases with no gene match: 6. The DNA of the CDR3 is TGCAGTGCTCGGACTAGCGGGAGTATAGACAATGAGCAGTTCTTC. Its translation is CSARTSGSIDNEQFF.

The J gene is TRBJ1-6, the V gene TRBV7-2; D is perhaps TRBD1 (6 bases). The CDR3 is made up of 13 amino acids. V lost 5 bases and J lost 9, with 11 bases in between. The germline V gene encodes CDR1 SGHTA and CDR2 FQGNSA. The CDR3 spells CASSTEDSSPLHF. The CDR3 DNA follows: TGTGCCAGCAGCACAGAGGACAGTTCACCCCTCCACTTT.

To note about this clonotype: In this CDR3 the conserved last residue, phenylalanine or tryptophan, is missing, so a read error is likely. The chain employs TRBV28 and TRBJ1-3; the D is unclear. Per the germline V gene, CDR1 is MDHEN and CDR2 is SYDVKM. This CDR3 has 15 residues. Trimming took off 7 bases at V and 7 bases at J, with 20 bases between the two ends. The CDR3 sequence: CASKGTFGVGNTIYC. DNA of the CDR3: TGTGCCAGCAAGGGAACTTTCGGGGTCGGGAACACCATATATTGT.

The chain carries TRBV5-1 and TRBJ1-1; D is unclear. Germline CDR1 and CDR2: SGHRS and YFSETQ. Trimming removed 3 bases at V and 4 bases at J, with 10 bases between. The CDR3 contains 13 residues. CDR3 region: CASSSTVGTEAFF. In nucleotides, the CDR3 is TGCGCCAGCAGCTCAACAGTAGGCACTGAAGCTTTCTTT.

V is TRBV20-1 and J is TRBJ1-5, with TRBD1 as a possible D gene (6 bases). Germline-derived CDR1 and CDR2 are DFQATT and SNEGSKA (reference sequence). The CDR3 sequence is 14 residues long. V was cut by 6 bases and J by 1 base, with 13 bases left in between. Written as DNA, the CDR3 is TGCAGTGCCGCAAAGGGGGACAGCAATCAGCCCCAGCATTTT. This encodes CSAAKGDSNQPQHF.

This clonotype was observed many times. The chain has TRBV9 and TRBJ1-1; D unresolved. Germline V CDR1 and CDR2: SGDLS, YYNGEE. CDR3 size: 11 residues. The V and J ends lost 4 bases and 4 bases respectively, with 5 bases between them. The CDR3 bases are TGTGCCAGCAGCCCATCCACTGAAGCTTTCTTT. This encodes CASSPSTEAFF. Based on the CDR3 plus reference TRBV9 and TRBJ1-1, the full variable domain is DSGVTQTPKHLITATGQRVTLRCSPRSGDLSVYWYQQSLDQGLQFLIQYYNGEERAKGNILERFSAQQFPDLHSELNLSSLELGDSALYFCASSPSTEAFFGQGTRLTVV.